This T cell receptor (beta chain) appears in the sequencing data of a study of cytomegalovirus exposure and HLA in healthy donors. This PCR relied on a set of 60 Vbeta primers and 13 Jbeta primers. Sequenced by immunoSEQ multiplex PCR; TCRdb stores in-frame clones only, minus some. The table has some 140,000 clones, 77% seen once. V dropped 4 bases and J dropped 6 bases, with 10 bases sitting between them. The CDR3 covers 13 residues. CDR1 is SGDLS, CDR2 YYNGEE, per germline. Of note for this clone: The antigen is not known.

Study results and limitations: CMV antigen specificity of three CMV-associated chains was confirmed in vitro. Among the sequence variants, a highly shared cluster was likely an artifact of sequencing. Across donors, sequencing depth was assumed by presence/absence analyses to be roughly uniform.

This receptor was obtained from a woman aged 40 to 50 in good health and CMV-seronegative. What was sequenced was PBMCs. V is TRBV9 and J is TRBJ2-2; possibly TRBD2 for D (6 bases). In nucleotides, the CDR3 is TGTGCCAGCAGCCGTGGGGGGTCCGGGGAGCTGTTTTTT. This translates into CASSRGGSGELFF.